This is a list of T cell receptor beta chains from one sample in a study of blood T cell repertoires in COVID-19. Repertoires were generated with immunoSEQ multiplex PCR, while TCRdb's copy carries only in-frame clones and drops some. The data contain about 89,000 clones, approximately 84% of them singletons. The material sequenced was peripheral blood. All receptors derive from a woman older than 75 with acute or convalescent COVID-19. Both conserved end residues are part of each CDR3. A D gene is named only where the DNA matches it firmly. Clone size is not always given. Where it is, it says once, few, many or a class for expanded clones.

d_gene: NA
v_gene: TRBV7-8
abundance: NA
j_gene: TRBJ1-2
CDR3nt: TGTGCCAGCAGCCCCCGGACAGCCCGGGTTGCCACCTTC
CDR3aa: CASSPRTARVATF

d_gene: NA
v_gene: TRBV9
abundance: NA
j_gene: TRBJ1-1
CDR3nt: TGTGCCAGCAGCCCCCCGGAGGCACCGAACACTGAAGCTTTCTTT
CDR3aa: CASSPPEAPNTEAFF

d_gene: TRBD1
v_gene: TRBV9
abundance: few
j_gene: TRBJ2-2
CDR3nt: TGTGCCAGCAGCGGGAGGCCCACAGGGGGCAGGAACACCGGGGAGCTGTTTTTT
CDR3aa: CASSGRPTGGRNTGELFF

d_gene: NA
v_gene: TRBV19
abundance: NA
j_gene: TRBJ1-5
CDR3nt: TGTGCCAGTAGTGCTTCGGGGGGGCAAAGCAATCAGCCCCAGCATTTT
CDR3aa: CASSASGGQSNQPQHF

d_gene: TRBD2
v_gene: TRBV5-4
abundance: NA
j_gene: TRBJ2-7
CDR3nt: TGTGCCAGCAGCACACGGACTAGCGCGGTCAACGAGCAGTACTTC
CDR3aa: CASSTRTSAVNEQYF

d_gene: TRBD2
v_gene: TRBV10-1
abundance: once
j_gene: TRBJ2-4
CDR3nt: TGCGCCAGCAGCCTAGCGGGGGGGCTCCCATTAGCCAAAAACATTCAGTACTTC
CDR3aa: CASSLAGGLPLAKNIQYF

d_gene: NA
v_gene: TRBV12-3/TRBV12-4
abundance: NA
j_gene: TRBJ2-2
CDR3nt: TGTGCCAGCAGTCCACAGGATATGATGTTTTTT
CDR3aa: CASSPQDMMFF

d_gene: NA
v_gene: TRBV6-6
abundance: NA
j_gene: TRBJ1-6
CDR3nt: TGTGCCAGCAGTTCAGACGGGGTTCCCAATTCACCCCTCCACTTT
CDR3aa: CASSSDGVPNSPLHF

d_gene: TRBD1
v_gene: TRBV28
abundance: few
j_gene: TRBJ1-2
CDR3nt: TGTGCCAGCAGTACTAACAGGGGCAGGAACTATGGCTACACCTTC
CDR3aa: CASSTNRGRNYGYTF

d_gene: TRBD2
v_gene: TRBV9
abundance: NA
j_gene: TRBJ2-1
CDR3nt: TGTGCCAGCAGCGTAGCAAGCGGGGGGGCCTACAATGAGCAGTTCTTC
CDR3aa: CASSVASGGAYNEQFF

d_gene: NA
v_gene: TRBV5-1
abundance: NA
j_gene: TRBJ1-6
CDR3nt: TGCGCCAGCAGCTTGGTAGGGGGCTCCTATAATTCACCCCTCCACTTT
CDR3aa: CASSLVGGSYNSPLHF

d_gene: NA
v_gene: TRBV7-2
abundance: NA
j_gene: TRBJ1-2
CDR3nt: TGTGCCAGCAGCTTAGTTGGGGGGGGAGTTAACTATGGCTACACCTTC
CDR3aa: CASSLVGGGVNYGYTF

d_gene: NA
v_gene: TRBV10-1
abundance: NA
j_gene: TRBJ1-5
CDR3nt: TGCGCCAGCAGTGTCCCGGGCCAGGCAGAGCGGAATCAGCCCCAGCATTTT
CDR3aa: CASSVPGQAERNQPQHF

d_gene: NA
v_gene: TRBV6-1
abundance: NA
j_gene: TRBJ1-2
CDR3nt: TGTGCCAGCAGTGAAACGTCAGCGAACTATGGCTACACCTTC
CDR3aa: CASSETSANYGYTF

d_gene: TRBD1
v_gene: TRBV28
abundance: NA
j_gene: TRBJ1-2
CDR3nt: TGTGCCAGCAGTTTGCCTCGAAGACAGGGGGCGAGAGGCTACACCTTC
CDR3aa: CASSLPRRQGARGYTF

d_gene: NA
v_gene: TRBV15
abundance: NA
j_gene: TRBJ2-3
CDR3nt: TGTGCCACCAGCGAGGGACTCTCCACAGATACGCAGTATTTT
CDR3aa: CATSEGLSTDTQYF

d_gene: NA
v_gene: TRBV27
abundance: NA
j_gene: TRBJ2-1
CDR3nt: TGTGCCAGCAGTTCTGTCCAGTTCCAATACAATGAGCAGTTCTTC
CDR3aa: CASSSVQFQYNEQFF

d_gene: NA
v_gene: TRBV21-1
abundance: NA
j_gene: TRBJ1-1
CDR3nt: TGTGCCAGCAGCAGGAACGGGGCCAGGGACTTAGGCACTGAAGCTTTCTTT
CDR3aa: CASSRNGARDLGTEAFF

d_gene: TRBD1
v_gene: TRBV19
abundance: few
j_gene: TRBJ1-6
CDR3nt: TGTGCCAGTAGTACCCCGGACAGGGAAGGCTCACCCCTCCACTTT
CDR3aa: CASSTPDREGSPLHF

d_gene: TRBD2
v_gene: TRBV7-2
abundance: NA
j_gene: TRBJ2-7
CDR3nt: TGTGCCAGCAGCTTATACCCTAGCGGCCTCTACGAGCAGTACTTC
CDR3aa: CASSLYPSGLYEQYF

d_gene: NA
v_gene: TRBV7-2
abundance: NA
j_gene: TRBJ1-2
CDR3nt: TGTGCCAGCATGCCACCCCCCCGGGGCTATGGCTACACCTTC
CDR3aa: CASMPPPRGYGYTF

d_gene: NA
v_gene: TRBV13
abundance: NA
j_gene: TRBJ2-7
CDR3nt: TGTGCCAGCAGCTTACCCGGAGGAGCCTACGAGCAGTACTTC
CDR3aa: CASSLPGGAYEQYF

d_gene: NA
v_gene: TRBV2
abundance: NA
j_gene: TRBJ1-1
CDR3nt: TGTGCCAGCAGTCTCCAGGACTCGGGCACTGAAGCTTTCTTT
CDR3aa: CASSLQDSGTEAFF

d_gene: NA
v_gene: TRBV18
abundance: NA
j_gene: TRBJ2-2
CDR3nt: TGTGCCAGCTCACCGCGCGGGGCAGGGAGGAACACCGGGGAGCTGTTTTTT
CDR3aa: CASSPRGAGRNTGELFF

d_gene: TRBD2
v_gene: TRBV7-9
abundance: NA
j_gene: TRBJ2-1
CDR3nt: TGTGCCAGCAGCTTGGGACTAGCGGGGGTTGCGTTCTTC
CDR3aa: CASSLGLAGVAFF

d_gene: TRBD1
v_gene: TRBV3-1/TRBV3-2
abundance: NA
j_gene: TRBJ1-6
CDR3nt: TGTGCCAGCAGCCGGGACAGGGTTAATTCACCCCTCCACTTT
CDR3aa: CASSRDRVNSPLHF

d_gene: TRBD1
v_gene: TRBV4-3
abundance: NA
j_gene: TRBJ1-4
CDR3nt: TGCGCCAGCAGCCAAGGGTCAGGGGGCAATGAAAAACTGTTTTTT
CDR3aa: CASSQGSGGNEKLFF

d_gene: NA
v_gene: TRBV23-1
abundance: NA
j_gene: TRBJ2-1
CDR3nt: TGCGCCAGCAGTCAATCGGCAGGTTACGAACACCGCTCCTACAATGAGCAGTTCTTC
CDR3aa: CASSQSAGYEHRSYNEQFF

d_gene: NA
v_gene: TRBV5-6
abundance: few
j_gene: TRBJ1-1
CDR3nt: TGTGCCAGCAGCCGGCCGGCCACGGGATCGAACACTGAAGCTTTCTTT
CDR3aa: CASSRPATGSNTEAFF

d_gene: NA
v_gene: TRBV14
abundance: NA
j_gene: TRBJ1-1
CDR3nt: TGTGCCAGCAGCCCCCTAGGAGGGGAGGACACTGAAGCTTTCTTT
CDR3aa: CASSPLGGEDTEAFF

d_gene: TRBD1
v_gene: TRBV6-5
abundance: NA
j_gene: TRBJ1-6
CDR3nt: TGTGCCACCGAGACAGGGGTAGGCTCACCCCTCCACTTT
CDR3aa: CATETGVGSPLHF

d_gene: TRBD2
v_gene: TRBV5-8
abundance: NA
j_gene: TRBJ2-5
CDR3nt: TGTGCCAGCAGCTTGGATTTACTAGCGACCTTCCAAGAGACCCAGTACTTC
CDR3aa: CASSLDLLATFQETQYF

d_gene: NA
v_gene: TRBV5-4
abundance: NA
j_gene: TRBJ2-5
CDR3nt: TGTGCCAGCAGCTTGGGGGAGGCGGGGTCCCTCCCCCAGTACTTC
CDR3aa: CASSLGEAGSLPQYF

d_gene: NA
v_gene: TRBV28
abundance: NA
j_gene: TRBJ1-2
CDR3nt: TGTGCCAGCAGACGTTCCAGGTCCACTAACTATGGCTACACCTTC
CDR3aa: CASRRSRSTNYGYTF

d_gene: TRBD1
v_gene: TRBV5-1
abundance: NA
j_gene: TRBJ1-3
CDR3nt: TGCGCCAGCAGCCCTACAGGGGCTGGAAACACCATATATTTT
CDR3aa: CASSPTGAGNTIYF

d_gene: TRBD1
v_gene: TRBV28
abundance: NA
j_gene: TRBJ2-2
CDR3nt: TGTGCCAGCAGCAGACAGGGGACCACCGGGGAGCTGTTTTTT
CDR3aa: CASSRQGTTGELFF

d_gene: TRBD1
v_gene: TRBV24-1
abundance: once
j_gene: TRBJ2-6
CDR3nt: TGTGCCACCAGTGATTTGCGGACAGGGTCTGGGGCCAACGTCCTGACTTTC
CDR3aa: CATSDLRTGSGANVLTF

d_gene: NA
v_gene: TRBV25-1
abundance: NA
j_gene: TRBJ2-5
CDR3nt: TGTGCCAGCAGTGAATTTGGCAGGGGCGGGGAGACCCAGTACTTC
CDR3aa: CASSEFGRGGETQYF

d_gene: TRBD2
v_gene: TRBV5-1
abundance: NA
j_gene: TRBJ2-3
CDR3nt: TGCGCCAGCAGCTTGGGGGCCCTAGCGGGGGGGCCTCGCACAGATACGCAGTATTTT
CDR3aa: CASSLGALAGGPRTDTQYF

d_gene: TRBD1
v_gene: TRBV19
abundance: NA
j_gene: TRBJ1-6
CDR3nt: TGTGCCAGTAGTACGGACAGGGGTGGTTCACCCCTCCACTTT
CDR3aa: CASSTDRGGSPLHF